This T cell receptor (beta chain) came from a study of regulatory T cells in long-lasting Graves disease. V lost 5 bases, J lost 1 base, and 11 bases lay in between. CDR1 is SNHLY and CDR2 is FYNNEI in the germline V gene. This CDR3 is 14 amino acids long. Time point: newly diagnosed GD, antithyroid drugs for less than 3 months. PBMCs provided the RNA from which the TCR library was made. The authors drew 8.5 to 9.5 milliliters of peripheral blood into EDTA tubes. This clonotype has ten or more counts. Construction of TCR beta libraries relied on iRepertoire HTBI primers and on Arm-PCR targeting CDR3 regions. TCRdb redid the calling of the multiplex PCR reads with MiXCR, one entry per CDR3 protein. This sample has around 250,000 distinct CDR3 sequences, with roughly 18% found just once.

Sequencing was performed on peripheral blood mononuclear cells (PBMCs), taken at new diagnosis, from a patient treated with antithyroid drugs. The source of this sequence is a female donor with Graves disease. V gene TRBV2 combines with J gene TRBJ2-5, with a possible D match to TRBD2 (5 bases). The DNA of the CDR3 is TGTGCCAGCAGTATCGTAGCGACCCAAGAGACCCAGTACTTC. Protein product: CASSIVATQETQYF.